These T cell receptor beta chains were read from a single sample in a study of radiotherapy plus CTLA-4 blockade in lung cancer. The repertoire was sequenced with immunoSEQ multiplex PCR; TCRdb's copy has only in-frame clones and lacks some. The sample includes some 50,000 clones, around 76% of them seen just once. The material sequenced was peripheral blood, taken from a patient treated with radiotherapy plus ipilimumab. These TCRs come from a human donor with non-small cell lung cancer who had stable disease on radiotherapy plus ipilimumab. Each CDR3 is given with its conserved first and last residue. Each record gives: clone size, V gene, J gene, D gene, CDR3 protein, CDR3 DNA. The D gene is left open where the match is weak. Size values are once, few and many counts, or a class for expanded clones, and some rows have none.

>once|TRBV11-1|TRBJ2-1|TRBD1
CASSPRTGHNEQFF
TGTGCCAGCAGCCCAAGGACAGGGCACAATGAGCAGTTCTTC
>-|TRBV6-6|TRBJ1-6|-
CASSRPPNSPLHF
TGTGCCAGCAGTCGTCCACCTAATTCACCCCTCCACTTT
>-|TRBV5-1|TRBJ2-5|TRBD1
CASSTGQGGTQYF
TGCGCCAGCAGCACGGGACAGGGAGGGACCCAGTACTTC
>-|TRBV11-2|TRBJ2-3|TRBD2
CASSFREVAGETDTQYF
TGTGCCAGCAGCTTTCGGGAGGTAGCGGGGGAAACAGATACGCAGTATTTT
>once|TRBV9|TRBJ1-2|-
CASSAQPGTDFKSGYTF
TGTGCCAGCAGCGCACAACCCGGGACCGACTTTAAGAGCGGCTACACCTTC
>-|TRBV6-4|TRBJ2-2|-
CASARDAEPRTGELFF
TGTGCCAGCGCCCGGGACGCAGAGCCGAGGACCGGGGAGCTGTTTTTT
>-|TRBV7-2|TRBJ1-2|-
CASSLMDTNYGYTF
TGTGCCAGCAGCTTAATGGATACAAACTATGGCTACACCTTC
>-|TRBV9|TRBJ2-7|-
CASSTPKGGRASYEQYF
TGTGCCAGCAGCACCCCCAAGGGGGGGAGGGCCTCCTACGAGCAGTACTTC
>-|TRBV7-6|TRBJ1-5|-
CASSFNSNQPQHF
TGTGCCAGCAGCTTCAATAGCAATCAGCCCCAGCATTTT
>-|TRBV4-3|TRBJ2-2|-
CASSRGTGELFF
TGCGCCAGCAGCCGAGGCACCGGGGAGCTGTTTTTT
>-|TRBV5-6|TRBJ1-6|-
CASSPTPTGNSPLHF
TGTGCCAGCAGCCCAACCCCTACAGGGAATTCACCCCTCCACTTT
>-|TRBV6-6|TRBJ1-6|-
CASRAKGSSYNSPLHF
TGTGCCAGCAGAGCAAAGGGTTCCTCCTATAATTCACCCCTCCACTTT
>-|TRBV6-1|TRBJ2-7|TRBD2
CAPLAGGYEQYF
TGTGCCCCTTTGGCGGGGGGATACGAGCAGTACTTC
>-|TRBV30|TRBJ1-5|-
CAWSKGSNQPQHF
TGTGCCTGGAGCAAGGGGAGCAATCAGCCCCAGCATTTT
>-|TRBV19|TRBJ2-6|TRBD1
CATTRQGAGGANVLTF
TGTGCCACCACTAGACAGGGGGCTGGTGGGGCCAACGTCCTGACTTTC
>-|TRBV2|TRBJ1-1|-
CASSEGGPNTEAFF
TGTGCCAGCAGTGAGGGGGGCCCGAACACTGAAGCTTTCTTT
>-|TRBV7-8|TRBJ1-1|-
CASSLRALAGHTEAFF
TGTGCCAGCAGCTTAAGGGCTCTGGCAGGGCACACTGAAGCTTTCTTT
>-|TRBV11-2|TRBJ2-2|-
CASSLASGGPGELFF
TGTGCCAGCAGCTTAGCATCTGGGGGTCCCGGGGAGCTGTTTTTT
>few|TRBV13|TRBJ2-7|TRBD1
CASSLGHDRGAYEQYF
TGTGCCAGCAGCTTAGGCCACGACAGGGGTGCCTACGAGCAGTACTTC
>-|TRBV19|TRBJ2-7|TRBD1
CASSPGQGANEQYF
TGTGCCAGTAGTCCGGGACAGGGGGCCAACGAGCAGTACTTC
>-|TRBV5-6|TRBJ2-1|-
CASSLGVQGDNEQFF
TGTGCCAGCAGCTTGGGGGTACAGGGTGACAATGAGCAGTTCTTC
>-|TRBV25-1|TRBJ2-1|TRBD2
CASSESGLAGGPYNEQFF
TGTGCCAGCAGTGAATCGGGACTGGCGGGGGGGCCATACAATGAGCAGTTCTTC
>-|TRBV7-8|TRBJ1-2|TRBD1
CASGKRQGNYGYTF
TGTGCCAGCGGAAAGAGACAGGGCAACTATGGCTACACCTTC
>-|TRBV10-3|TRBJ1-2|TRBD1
CAISDYRGDGYTF
TGTGCCATCAGTGACTACAGGGGGGACGGCTACACCTTC
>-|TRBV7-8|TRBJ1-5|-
CASSTSTDFYSNQPQHF
TGTGCCAGCAGCACCTCGACGGATTTTTATAGCAATCAGCCCCAGCATTTT
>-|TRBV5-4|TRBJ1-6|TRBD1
CASSLWDRANSPLHF
TGTGCCAGCAGCTTATGGGACAGGGCGAATTCACCCCTCCACTTT
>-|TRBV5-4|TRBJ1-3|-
CASSTRRAGGNTIYF
TGTGCCAGCAGCACCCGCCGGGCGGGAGGAAACACCATATATTTT
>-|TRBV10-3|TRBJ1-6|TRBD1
CAISDGDRYGNSPLHF
TGTGCCATCAGTGACGGGGACAGATACGGTAATTCACCCCTCCACTTT
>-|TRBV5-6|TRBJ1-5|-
CASSFGGQPQHF
TGTGCCAGCAGCTTCGGGGGGCAGCCCCAGCATTTT
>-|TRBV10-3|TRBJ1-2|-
CAISEGERSYGYTF
TGTGCCATCAGTGAGGGGGAGAGATCCTATGGCTACACCTTC
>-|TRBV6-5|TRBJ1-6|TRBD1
CASSLDRSYNSPLHF
TGTGCCAGCAGTCTGGACAGGTCCTATAATTCACCCCTCCACTTT
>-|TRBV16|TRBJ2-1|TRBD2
CASSQSRGVYNEQFF
TGTGCCAGCAGCCAATCGCGGGGGGTCTACAATGAGCAGTTCTTC
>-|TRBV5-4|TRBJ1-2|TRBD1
CASSQSPGQGYGYTF
TGTGCCAGCAGTCAAAGTCCGGGACAGGGCTATGGCTACACCTTC
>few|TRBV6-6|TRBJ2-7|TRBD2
CASSYEAGGGYEQYF
TGTGCCAGCAGTTATGAGGCTGGGGGGGGTTACGAGCAGTACTTC
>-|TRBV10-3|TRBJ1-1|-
CAIADVQGTPNTEAFF
TGTGCCATCGCCGATGTACAGGGTACGCCGAACACTGAAGCTTTCTTT
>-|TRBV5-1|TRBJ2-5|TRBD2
CASSLDILGTSQETQYF
TGCGCCAGCAGCTTGGATATTCTGGGGACTAGTCAGGAGACCCAGTACTTC
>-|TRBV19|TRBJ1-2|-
CASSMRQFNYGYTF
TGTGCCAGTAGTATGAGGCAGTTTAACTATGGCTACACCTTC
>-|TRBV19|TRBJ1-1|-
CASSMRGGTFF
TGTGCCAGTAGTATGAGGGGAGGAACTTTCTTT
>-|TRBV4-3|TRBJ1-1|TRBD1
CASSLGTGGYSETEAFF
TGCGCCAGCAGCCTGGGGACAGGGGGCTATAGTGAAACTGAAGCTTTCTTT
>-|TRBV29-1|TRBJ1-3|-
CSVIVSGNTIYF
TGCAGCGTTATAGTCTCTGGAAACACCATATATTTT
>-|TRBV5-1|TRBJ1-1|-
CASSPHLNTEAFF
TGCGCCAGCAGCCCCCACTTAAACACTGAAGCTTTCTTT
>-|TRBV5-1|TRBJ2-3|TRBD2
CASSLRTSGGSTDTQYF
TGCGCCAGCAGCCTCAGGACTAGCGGGGGTAGCACAGATACGCAGTATTTT
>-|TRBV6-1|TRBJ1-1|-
CASGAGVEAFF
TGTGCCAGTGGAGCGGGGGTTGAAGCTTTCTTT
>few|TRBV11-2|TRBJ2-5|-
CASSTLRGVGETQYF
TGTGCCAGCAGCACCCTCCGCGGGGTGGGGGAGACCCAGTACTTC
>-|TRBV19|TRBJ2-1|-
CASSIAPLSYNEQFF
TGTGCCAGTAGTATAGCGCCTTTGTCCTACAATGAGCAGTTCTTC
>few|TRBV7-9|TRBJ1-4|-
CASSLDSAQKLFF
TGTGCCAGCAGCTTAGACAGCGCGCAAAAACTGTTTTTT
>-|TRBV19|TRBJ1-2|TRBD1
CASSIPDRGNYGYTF
TGTGCCAGTAGTATTCCCGACAGGGGTAACTATGGCTACACCTTC
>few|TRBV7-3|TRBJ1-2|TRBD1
CASSPKGQGTHGYTF
TGTGCCAGCAGCCCCAAGGGACAGGGGACCCACGGCTACACCTTC
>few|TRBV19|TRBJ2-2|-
CASSMLGELFF
TGTGCCAGTAGTATGCTCGGGGAGCTGTTTTTT
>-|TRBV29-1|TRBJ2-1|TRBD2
CSVSGLAGGRSSYNEQFF
TGCAGCGTGTCGGGACTAGCGGGGGGCCGAAGCTCCTACAATGAGCAGTTCTTC
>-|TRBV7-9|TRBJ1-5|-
CASSFWAGRSNHQPQHF
TGTGCCAGCAGCTTCTGGGCGGGGCGAAGCAACCATCAGCCCCAGCATTTT